This record concerns one TCR beta chain sequence. Germline assignment: CDR1 SGHRS and CDR2 YFSETQ. Trimming pared 4 bases from V and 0 bases from J, leaving 14 bases between. The CDR3 has 16 residues. The data originate from a study of blood T cells in healthy people across ages. Then a second PCR, running about 6 to 11 cycles, was carried out with a sample-barcoded 5' primer and a J-beta primer mix. MiXCR, run by TCRdb on the 5' RACE reads, gives a single entry per CDR3 protein. The sample holds some 780,000 distinct CDR3 sequences, 56% seen once. Material: blood. V is TRBV5-1 and J is TRBJ2-1; D ambiguous. This TCR was sampled from a man in his forties in good health. The CDR3 DNA reads as TGCGCCAGCAGCCCGGAGCTAACCAGCTCCTACAATGAGCAGTTCTTC. Protein sequence: CASSPELTSSYNEQFF.